The present TCR beta chain was sequenced within a study of T cell repertoires in cytomegalovirus infection. Study at large: Recently identified HLA-C-restricted CMV epitopes were among the peptides used. Through public TCR beta signatures, both CMV infection and matching HLA type were indicated.

There are a few counts of this clonotype. Its antigen is unknown. CDR3 size: 16 residues. Germline assignment: CDR1 SGHTA and CDR2 FQGNSA. Deletions cut 5 bases from V and 6 bases from J, with 19 bases between. TCRdb reprocessed the reads with MiXCR, giving one entry per CDR3 protein. The sample holds approximately 590,000 distinct CDR3 sequences, 40% seen once. Overall study findings and caveats: Clonotype analysis showed dominance of the ex vivo response by HLA-C-restricted CMV-specific TCR beta clonotypes.

The sample was cultured PBMCs, taken from culture after CMV antigen stimulation. This receptor was identified in a human donor in good health (CMV status not recorded). Some clones in this sample may be carry-over from other donors' samples. The chain is built from TRBV7-2 and TRBJ2-2; D is perhaps TRBD2 (6 bases). The CDR3 DNA reads as TGTGCCAGCAGCCTCCGATGGTTAGCGGCATCCGGGGAGCTGTTTTTT. Translated, it gives CASSLRWLAASGELFF. The full variable domain, with the rest looked up from reference TRBV7-2 and TRBJ2-2, is GAGVSQSPSNKVTEKGKDVELRCDPISGHTALYWYRQSLGQGLEFLIYFQGNSAPDKSGLPSDRFSAERTGGSVSTLTIQRTQQEDSAVYLCASSLRWLAASGELFFGEGSRLTVL.